This TCR beta chain was sequenced in a study of T cell responses to AZD1222 COVID-19 vaccine. TCRdb keeps only in-frame clones here, not all; method: immunoSEQ multiplex PCR. The table records 80,000 to 100,000 clones, approximately 83% of them present only once. Study-wide results and caveats: Among vaccine-associated CD4 TCRs, coverage spanned spike, with dominance at 160-218 and 743-854. Females outnumbered males among donors, who were mostly white British; clonal diversity was possibly underestimated.

The CDR3 consists of 15 residues. The V gene end was trimmed by 4 bases and the J gene end by 4 bases; junction bases not matched to a gene: 9. Germline CDR1 reads SEHNR; CDR2 reads FQNEAQ (reference sequence). This clone was recorded only once. The antigen is unknown. The receptor was isolated from an adult in good health. The chain couples TRBV7-9 to TRBJ1-1; 7 nucleotides align to TRBD1. The sequencing here drew on peripheral blood, taken on day 0 of AZD1222 vaccination. CDR3 in DNA: TGTGCCAGCAGCTGGCAAAGACAGGGAGGCACTGAAGCTTTCTTT. This gives the protein CASSWQRQGGTEAFF.